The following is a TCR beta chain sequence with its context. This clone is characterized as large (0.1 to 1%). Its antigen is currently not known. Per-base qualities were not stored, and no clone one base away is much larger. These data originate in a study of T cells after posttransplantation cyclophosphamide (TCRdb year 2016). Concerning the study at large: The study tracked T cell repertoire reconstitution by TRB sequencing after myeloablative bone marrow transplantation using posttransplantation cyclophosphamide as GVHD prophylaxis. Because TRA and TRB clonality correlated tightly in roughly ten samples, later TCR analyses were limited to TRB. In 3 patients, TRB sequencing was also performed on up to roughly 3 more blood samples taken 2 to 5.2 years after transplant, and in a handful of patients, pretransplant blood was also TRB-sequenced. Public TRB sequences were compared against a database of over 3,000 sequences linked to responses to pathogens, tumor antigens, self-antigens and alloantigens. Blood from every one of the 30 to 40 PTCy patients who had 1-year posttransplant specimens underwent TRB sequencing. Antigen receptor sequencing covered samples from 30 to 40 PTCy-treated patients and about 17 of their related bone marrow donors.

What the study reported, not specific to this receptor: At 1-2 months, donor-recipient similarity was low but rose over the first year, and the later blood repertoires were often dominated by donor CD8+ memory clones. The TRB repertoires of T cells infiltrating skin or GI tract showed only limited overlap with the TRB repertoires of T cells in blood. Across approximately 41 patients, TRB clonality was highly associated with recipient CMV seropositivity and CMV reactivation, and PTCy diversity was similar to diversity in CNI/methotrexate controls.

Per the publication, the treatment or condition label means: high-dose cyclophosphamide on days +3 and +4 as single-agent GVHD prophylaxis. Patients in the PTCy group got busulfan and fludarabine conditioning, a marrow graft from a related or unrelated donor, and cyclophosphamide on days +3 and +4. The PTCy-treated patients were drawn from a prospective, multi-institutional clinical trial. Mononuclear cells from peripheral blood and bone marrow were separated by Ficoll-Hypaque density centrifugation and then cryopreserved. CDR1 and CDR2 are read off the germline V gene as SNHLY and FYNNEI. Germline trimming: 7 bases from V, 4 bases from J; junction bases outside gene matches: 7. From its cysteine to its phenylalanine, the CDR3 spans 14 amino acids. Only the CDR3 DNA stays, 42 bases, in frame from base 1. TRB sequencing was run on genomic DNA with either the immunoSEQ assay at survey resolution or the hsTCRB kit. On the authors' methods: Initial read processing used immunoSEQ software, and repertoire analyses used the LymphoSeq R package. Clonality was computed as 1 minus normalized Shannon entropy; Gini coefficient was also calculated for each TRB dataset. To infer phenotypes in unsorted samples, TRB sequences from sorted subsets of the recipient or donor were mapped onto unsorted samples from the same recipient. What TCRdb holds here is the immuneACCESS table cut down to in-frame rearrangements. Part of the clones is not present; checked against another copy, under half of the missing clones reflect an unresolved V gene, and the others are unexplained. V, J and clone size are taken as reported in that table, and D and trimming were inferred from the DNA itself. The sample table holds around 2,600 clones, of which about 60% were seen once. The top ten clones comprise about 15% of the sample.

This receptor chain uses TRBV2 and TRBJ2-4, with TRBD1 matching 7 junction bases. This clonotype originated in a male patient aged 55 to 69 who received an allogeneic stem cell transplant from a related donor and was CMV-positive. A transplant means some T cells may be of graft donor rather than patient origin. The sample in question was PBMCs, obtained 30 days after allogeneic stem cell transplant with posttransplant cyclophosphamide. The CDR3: CASKEETGKNIQYF. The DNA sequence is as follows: TGTGCCAGCAAGGAGGAGACAGGGAAAAACATTCAGTACTTC.